The clone carrying this TCR beta chain was recorded once. This table comes from immunoSEQ multiplex PCR, and its TCRdb copy is limited to in-frame clones, with some not included. Among over 300,000 clones listed, approximately 85% were seen once. This sample is drawn from a study of blood T cell repertoires in COVID-19. In the study overall: Acute-phase and convalescent COVID-19 samples originated in the United States, Italy and Spain.

Study members were between about 18 and 90 years old and lived in roughly 24 US regions. The CDR3 length is 16 residues. The V gene end was trimmed by 4 bases and the J gene end by 0 bases; junction bases not matched to a gene: 3. Germline lookup yields CDR1 LNHDA and CDR2 SQIVND (reference sequence). Sequenced: PBMCs or T cells enriched from blood (not recorded which). The chain carries TRBV19 and TRBJ2-1; 10 nucleotides match TRBD2. The source of this sequence is a man between 25 and 39 years old who had recovered from COVID-19. In DNA, the CDR3 is TGTGCCAGTAGTACTTCTAGCGGGAGCTCCTACAATGAGCAGTTCTTC. This sequence encodes CASSTSSGSSYNEQFF.